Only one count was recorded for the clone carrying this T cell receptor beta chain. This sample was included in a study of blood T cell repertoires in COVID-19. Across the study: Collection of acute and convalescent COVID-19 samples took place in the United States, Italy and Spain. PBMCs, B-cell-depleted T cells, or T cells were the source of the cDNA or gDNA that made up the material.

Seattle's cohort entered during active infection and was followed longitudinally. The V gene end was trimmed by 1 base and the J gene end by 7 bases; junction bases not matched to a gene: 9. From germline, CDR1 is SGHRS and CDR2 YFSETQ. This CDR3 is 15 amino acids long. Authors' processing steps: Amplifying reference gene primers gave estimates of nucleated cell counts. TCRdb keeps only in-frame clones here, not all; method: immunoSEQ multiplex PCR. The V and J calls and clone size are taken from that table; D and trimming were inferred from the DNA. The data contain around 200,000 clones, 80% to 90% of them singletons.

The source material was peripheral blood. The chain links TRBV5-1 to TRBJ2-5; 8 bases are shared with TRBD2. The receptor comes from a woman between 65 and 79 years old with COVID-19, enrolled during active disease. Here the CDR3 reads CASSLSAGGAGTQYF. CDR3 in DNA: TGCGCCAGCAGCTTGTCGGCCGGGGGGGCGGGGACCCAGTACTTC.